This is a list of T cell receptor beta chains from one sample in a study of technical replicates of blood from several donors. The assay was immunoSEQ multiplex PCR, and TCRdb's table has in-frame clones only and misses some. Of about 75,000 clones in the sample, around 92% were seen once. The sequenced material came from T cells isolated from PBMCs. The source of these receptors is a human donor in good health. CDR3s include the opening cysteine and the closing phenylalanine or tryptophan. A D gene is named only where the DNA matches it firmly. Clone size appears in some rows only: once, few, many, or a class for an expanded clone.

TRBJ1-1	15	TRBV11-2	NA	NA	TGTGCCAGCAGCCCTACCCCACAGCACGGCACTGAAGCTTTCTTT	CASSPTPQHGTEAFF
TRBJ2-3	17	TRBV19	TRBD1	NA	TGTGCCAGTAGTATAGGGGGGACAGGTTTTTCCACAGATACGCAGTATTTT	CASSIGGTGFSTDTQYF
TRBJ2-5	14	TRBV5-1	TRBD1	NA	TGCGCCAGCAGCTTGACAGGACAGGGCGAGACCCAGTACTTC	CASSLTGQGETQYF
TRBJ1-1	14	TRBV6-5	NA	NA	TGTGCCAGCAGTTACGGCTCCTGGAACACTGAAGCTTTCTTT	CASSYGSWNTEAFF
TRBJ2-7	13	TRBV30	NA	NA	TGTGCCTGGAGTGAAGCGGTTGCTTACGAGCAGTACTTC	CAWSEAVAYEQYF
TRBJ2-7	14	TRBV2	TRBD1	NA	TGTGCCAGCAGTTATCCAGGGGGATCCTACGAGCAGTACTTC	CASSYPGGSYEQYF
TRBJ1-4	15	TRBV6-5	TRBD1	NA	TGTGCCAGCAGTCCGCTGACAGGGGGACGTGAAAAACTGTTTTTT	CASSPLTGGREKLFF
TRBJ2-1	15	TRBV19	TRBD2	NA	TGTGCCAGTAGTATTGGTAGCGGGAGTTCCAGGGAGCAGTTCTTC	CASSIGSGSSREQFF
TRBJ1-2	13	TRBV2	TRBD1	NA	TGTGCCAGCAGTGGCCCAGGGGGCAGTGGCTACACCTTC	CASSGPGGSGYTF
TRBJ2-4	18	TRBV4-2	TRBD2	NA	TGTGCCAGCAGCCAAGGGACTAGCCCTCTTCAAGCCAAAAACATTCAGTACTTC	CASSQGTSPLQAKNIQYF
TRBJ2-3	13	TRBV4-1	TRBD2	NA	TGCGCCAGCAGCCTGACTAGCAAAGATACGCAGTATTTT	CASSLTSKDTQYF
TRBJ2-5	15	TRBV12-5	TRBD1	NA	TGTGCTAGTGGTACCGGGACAGGAGGTCAAGAGACCCAGTACTTC	CASGTGTGGQETQYF
TRBJ2-2	14	TRBV6-6	TRBD2	NA	TGTGCCAGCAGTGACACTAGCGGCACCGGGGAGCTGTTTTTT	CASSDTSGTGELFF
TRBJ2-5	13	TRBV9	NA	NA	TGTGCCAGCAGCGTTACGGGTCAGGAGACCCAGTACTTC	CASSVTGQETQYF
TRBJ2-7	14	TRBV19	NA	NA	TGTGCCAGTAGCCCGGGACAAGCCTCCTACGAGCAGTACTTC	CASSPGQASYEQYF
TRBJ1-4	14	TRBV10-2	TRBD1	NA	TGCGCCACCCACGAGGGACAGTCAAACGAAAAACTGTTTTTT	CATHEGQSNEKLFF
TRBJ2-1	15	TRBV5-4	NA	NA	TGTGCCAGCAGCTTGGTTAGCGGAAGTTACAATGAGCAGTTCTTC	CASSLVSGSYNEQFF
TRBJ1-3	16	TRBV5-4	NA	NA	TGTGCCAGCAGCCCCGGGGGTTTGGCCTCTGGAAACACCATATATTTT	CASSPGGLASGNTIYF
TRBJ1-1	12	TRBV6-5	NA	NA	TGTGCCAGCAGCCGGGGGAGAACTGAAGCTTTCTTT	CASSRGRTEAFF
TRBJ2-7	18	TRBV7-2	TRBD2	NA	TGTGCCAGCAGCTTAAAGTGGAGCGGGAGGTATGGGGACTACGAGCAGTACTTC	CASSLKWSGRYGDYEQYF
TRBJ2-7	13	TRBV10-3	NA	NA	TGTGCCATCAGTAAACAGGGTTCTAACGAGCAGTACTTC	CAISKQGSNEQYF
TRBJ2-2	15	TRBV6-5	NA	NA	TGTGCCAGCAGTTACTCGATGGGGGCCACCGGGGAGCTGTTTTTT	CASSYSMGATGELFF
TRBJ1-2	14	TRBV7-9	NA	NA	TGTGCCAGCAGCCTCGACAGGAACTACTATGGCTACACCTTC	CASSLDRNYYGYTF
TRBJ2-7	12	TRBV7-9	NA	few	TGTGCCAGCAGCCAACAGGTAGACGAGCAGTACTTC	CASSQQVDEQYF
TRBJ2-3	18	TRBV4-2	TRBD2	few	TGTGCCAGCAGCCAGGGACTAGCGGGAGGGCCGGGGACAGATACGCAGTATTTT	CASSQGLAGGPGTDTQYF
TRBJ2-1	16	TRBV29-1	TRBD2	NA	TGCAGCGCTTCCCGGGGTCTAGCGGGAGGGCACAATGAGCAGTTCTTC	CSASRGLAGGHNEQFF
TRBJ1-1	18	TRBV21-1	NA	NA	TGTGCCAGCACCGCCCAGGGGGAAGAGGATATGGTGAACACTGAAGCTTTCTTT	CASTAQGEEDMVNTEAFF
TRBJ1-3	13	TRBV7-9	NA	NA	TGTGCCAGCAGCCGACAGGTCGGGGACACCATATATTTT	CASSRQVGDTIYF
TRBJ1-2	17	TRBV28	TRBD1	NA	TGTGCCAGCAGTTTATCACCGGGACAGGCGATTAACTATGGCTACACCTTC	CASSLSPGQAINYGYTF
TRBJ1-4	13	TRBV6-1	TRBD1	NA	TGTGCCAGCGAGGACAGGGGTCGTGAAAAACTGTTTTTT	CASEDRGREKLFF
TRBJ2-7	12	TRBV30	NA	NA	TGTGCCTGGAGTCCGACAGTCTACGAGCAGTACTTC	CAWSPTVYEQYF
TRBJ2-1	17	TRBV9	TRBD2	NA	TGTGCCAGCAGCGGAGAAGCGGGAGGGGACCCGTACAATGAGCAGTTCTTC	CASSGEAGGDPYNEQFF
TRBJ2-5	13	TRBV25-1	NA	NA	TGTGCCAGCAGGGCTGAAGTCCAAGAGACCCAGTACTTC	CASRAEVQETQYF
TRBJ2-3	15	TRBV27	NA	NA	TGTGCCAGCAGTTTATTCAGGTCCGCCACAGATACGCAGTATTTT	CASSLFRSATDTQYF
TRBJ1-2	15	TRBV28	TRBD1	NA	TGTGCCAGCCTCCAACGGCCGGACAGGAGCTATGGCTACACCTTC	CASLQRPDRSYGYTF
TRBJ2-2	17	TRBV9	TRBD2	NA	TGTGCCAGCAGTGGCATAGCGGGAGCCCTCGGGACCGGGGAGCTGTTTTTT	CASSGIAGALGTGELFF
TRBJ2-7	16	TRBV4-2	TRBD2	NA	TGTGCCAGCAGCCAAGGGGCCGGGACTACGGTCTACGAGCAGTACTTC	CASSQGAGTTVYEQYF
TRBJ2-3	17	TRBV4-1	TRBD2	NA	TGCGCCAGCAGCCACGAGCAGACTAGCGGGACCCGAGATACGCAGTATTTT	CASSHEQTSGTRDTQYF
TRBJ2-2	17	TRBV6-1	TRBD2	NA	TGTGCCAGCAGTGAATGGAGTAGCGGGAATGGGACCGGGGAGCTGTTTTTT	CASSEWSSGNGTGELFF
TRBJ2-7	17	TRBV6-4	TRBD1	NA	TGTGCCAGTACCCTGCTCCTCTTGACAGGGGTAGTCTACGAGCAGTACTTC	CASTLLLLTGVVYEQYF
TRBJ1-3	12	TRBV9	NA	NA	TGTGCCAGCAGGACACCAGGAAACACCATATATTTT	CASRTPGNTIYF
TRBJ2-1	14	TRBV4-1	NA	NA	TGCGCCAGCAGCCAAGAGGGGGGATACAATGAGCAGTTCTTC	CASSQEGGYNEQFF
TRBJ2-7	14	TRBV7-6	TRBD1	once	TGTGCCAGCAGCGCCGGGACAGGGAGGTACGAGCAGTACTTC	CASSAGTGRYEQYF
TRBJ2-1	15	TRBV6-5	NA	NA	TGTGCCAGCAGTTACGGGGGCGGCCTCTCCAATGAGCAGTTCTTC	CASSYGGGLSNEQFF